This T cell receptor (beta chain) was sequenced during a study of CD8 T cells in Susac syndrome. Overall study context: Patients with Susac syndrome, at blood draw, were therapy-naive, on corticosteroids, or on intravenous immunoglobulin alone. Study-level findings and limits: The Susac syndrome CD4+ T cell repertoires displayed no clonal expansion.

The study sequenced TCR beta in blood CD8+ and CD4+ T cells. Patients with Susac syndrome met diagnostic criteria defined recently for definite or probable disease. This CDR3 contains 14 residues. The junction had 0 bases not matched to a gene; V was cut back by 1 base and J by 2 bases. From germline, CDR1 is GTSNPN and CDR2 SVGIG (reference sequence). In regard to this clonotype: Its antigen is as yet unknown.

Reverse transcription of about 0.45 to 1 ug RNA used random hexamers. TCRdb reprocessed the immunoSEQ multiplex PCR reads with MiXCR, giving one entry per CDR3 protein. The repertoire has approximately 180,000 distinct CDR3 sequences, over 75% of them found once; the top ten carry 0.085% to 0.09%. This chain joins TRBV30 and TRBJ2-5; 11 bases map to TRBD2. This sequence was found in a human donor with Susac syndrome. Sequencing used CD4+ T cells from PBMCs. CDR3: CAWSASGGQETQYF. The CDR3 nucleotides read TGTGCCTGGAGTGCTAGCGGGGGGCAAGAGACCCAGTACTTC. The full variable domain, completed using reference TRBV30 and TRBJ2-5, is SQTIHQWPATLVQPVGSPLSLECTVEGTSNPNLYWYRQAAGRGLQLLFYSVGIGQISSEVPQNLSASRPQDRQFILSSKKLLLSDSGFYLCAWSASGGQETQYFGPGTRLLVL.